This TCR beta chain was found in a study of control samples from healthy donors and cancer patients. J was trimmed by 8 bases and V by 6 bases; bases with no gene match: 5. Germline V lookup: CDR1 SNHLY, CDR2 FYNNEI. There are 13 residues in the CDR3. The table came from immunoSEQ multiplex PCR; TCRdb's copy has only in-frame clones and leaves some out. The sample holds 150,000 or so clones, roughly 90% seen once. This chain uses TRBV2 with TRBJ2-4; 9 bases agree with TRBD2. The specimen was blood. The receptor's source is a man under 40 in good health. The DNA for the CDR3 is TGTGCCAGCAGGAGGACTAGCGTTGACATTCAGTACTTC. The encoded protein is CASRRTSVDIQYF.